This T cell receptor beta chain was identified in a study of blood T cell repertoires in COVID-19. As for the study in general: Samples of COVID-19 (acute and convalescent) were obtained from the United States, Italy and Spain. From T cells, B-cell-depleted T cells, or PBMCs came the material, which was cDNA or gDNA.

As originally analysed: Amplifying reference gene primers gave estimates of nucleated cell counts. The protocol was immunoSEQ multiplex PCR, while the TCRdb copy is restricted to in-frame clones and leaves out a portion. V and J calls and clone size follow that table, whereas D and trimming were derived from the DNA. Of about 300,000 clones listed, under 90% are singletons. In this sample, this clone turned up a few times. This sequence originates from a woman in her forties or fifties who had recovered from COVID-19. The sample comprised peripheral blood.

The CDR3 sequence: CASGLRRGNEKLFF. CDR3 nucleotides: TGTGCTAGTGGTTTGCGCAGGGGAAATGAAAAACTGTTTTTT. V usage is TRBV12-5 and J usage is TRBJ1-4, with TRBD1 as a possible D gene (6 bases). Between the trimmed V and J ends, which lost 2 bases and 5 bases, there was a span of 9 bases. Germline CDR1 LGHNT, CDR2 FRNRAP. This CDR3 has 14 amino acids. Drawing the rest from reference TRBV12-5 and TRBJ1-4, the complete variable domain is DARVTQTPRHKVTEMGQEVTMRCQPILGHNTVFWYRQTMMQGLELLAYFRNRAPLDDSGMPKDRFSAEMPDATLATLKIQPSEPRDSAVYFCASGLRRGNEKLFFGSGTQLSVL.